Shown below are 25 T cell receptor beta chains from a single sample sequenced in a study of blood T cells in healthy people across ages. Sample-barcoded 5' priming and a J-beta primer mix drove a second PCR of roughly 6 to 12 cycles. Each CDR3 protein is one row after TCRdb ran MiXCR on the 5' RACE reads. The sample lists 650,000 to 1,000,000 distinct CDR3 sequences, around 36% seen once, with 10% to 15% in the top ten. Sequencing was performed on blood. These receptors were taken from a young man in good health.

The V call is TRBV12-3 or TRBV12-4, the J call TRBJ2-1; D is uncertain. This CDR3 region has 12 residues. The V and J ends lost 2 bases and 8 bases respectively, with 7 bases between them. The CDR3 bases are TGTGCCAGCAGTTTATCAAACCATGAGCAGTTCTTC. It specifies CASSLSNHEQFF.

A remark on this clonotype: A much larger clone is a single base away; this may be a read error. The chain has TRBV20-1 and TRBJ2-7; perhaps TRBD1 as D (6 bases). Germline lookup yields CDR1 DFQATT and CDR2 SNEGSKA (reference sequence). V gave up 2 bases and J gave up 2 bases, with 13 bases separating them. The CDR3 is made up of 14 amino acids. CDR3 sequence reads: CSARRAGAAYEQYF. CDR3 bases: TGCAGTGCTAGACGTGCAGGGGCGGCCTACGAGCAGTACTTC.

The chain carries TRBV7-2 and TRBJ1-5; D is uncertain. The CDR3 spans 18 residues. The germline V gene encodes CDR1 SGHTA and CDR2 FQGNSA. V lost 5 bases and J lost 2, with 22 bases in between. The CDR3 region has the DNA TGTGCCAGCAGCCTCTTTCCCACGTTGCCGACGGGCAATCAGCCCCAGCATTTT. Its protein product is CASSLFPTLPTGNQPQHF.

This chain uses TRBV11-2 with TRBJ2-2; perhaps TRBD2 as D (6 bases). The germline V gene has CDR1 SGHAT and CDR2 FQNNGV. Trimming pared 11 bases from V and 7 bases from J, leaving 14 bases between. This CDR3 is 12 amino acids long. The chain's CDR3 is CAAGLAVGELFF. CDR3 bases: TGTGCCGCGGGGCTAGCAGTCGGGGAGCTGTTTTTT.

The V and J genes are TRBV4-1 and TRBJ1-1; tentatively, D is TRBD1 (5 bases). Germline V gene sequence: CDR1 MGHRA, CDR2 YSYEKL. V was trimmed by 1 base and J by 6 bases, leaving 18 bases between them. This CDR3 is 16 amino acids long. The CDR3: CASSQAAVNRIPEAFF. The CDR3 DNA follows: TGCGCCAGCAGCCAAGCTGCGGTTAACAGGATCCCTGAAGCTTTCTTT.

The CDR3 is CASTGLAGQDTQYF. The CDR3 coding sequence is TGTGCCAGCACGGGACTAGCGGGGCAAGATACGCAGTATTTT. The V call is TRBV7-2, the J call TRBJ2-3; TRBD2 aligns across 13 bases. Germline-derived CDR1 and CDR2 are SGHTA and FQGNSA. Germline trimming cut 7 bases from V and 5 bases from J; bases unmatched to any gene: 3. The CDR3 totals 14 residues.

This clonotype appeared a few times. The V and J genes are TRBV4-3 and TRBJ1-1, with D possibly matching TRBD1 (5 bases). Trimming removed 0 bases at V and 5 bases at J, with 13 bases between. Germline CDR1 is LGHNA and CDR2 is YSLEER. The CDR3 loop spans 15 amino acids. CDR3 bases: TGCGCCAGCAGCCAAGATCTTGGGGGGAGGACTGAAGCTTTCTTT. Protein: CASSQDLGGRTEAFF.

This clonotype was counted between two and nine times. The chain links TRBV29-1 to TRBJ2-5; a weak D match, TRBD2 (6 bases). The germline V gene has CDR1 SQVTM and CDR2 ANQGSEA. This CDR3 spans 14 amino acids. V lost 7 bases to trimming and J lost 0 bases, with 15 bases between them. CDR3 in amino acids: CSAARLVYQETQYF. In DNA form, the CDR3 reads TGCAGCGCCGCTAGACTAGTGTACCAAGAGACCCAGTACTTC.

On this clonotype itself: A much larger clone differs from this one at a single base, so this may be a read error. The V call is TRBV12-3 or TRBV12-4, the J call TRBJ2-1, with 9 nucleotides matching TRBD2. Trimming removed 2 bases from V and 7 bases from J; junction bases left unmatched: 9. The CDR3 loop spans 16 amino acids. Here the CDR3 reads CASSLRAGGPGNEQFF. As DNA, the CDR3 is TGTGCCAGCAGTTTAAGGGCGGGGGGGCCCGGGAATGAGCAGTTCTTC.

This chain's CDR3 is CSAQPPRGGGNYGYTF. The CDR3 coding sequence is TGCAGTGCCCAACCCCCCCGGGGGGGTGGTAACTATGGCTACACCTTC. This chain links TRBV20-1 with TRBJ1-2, with D possibly matching TRBD1 (5 bases). The CDR3 is 16 residues long. With 6 bases removed from V and 1 base from J, the gap between germline ends came to 21 bases. The germline CDR1 and CDR2 sequences are DFQATT and SNEGSKA (reference sequence).

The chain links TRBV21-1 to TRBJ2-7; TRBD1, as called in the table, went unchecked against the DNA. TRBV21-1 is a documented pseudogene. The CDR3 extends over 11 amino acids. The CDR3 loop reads CASSNRTDRYF. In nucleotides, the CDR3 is TGTGCCAGCAGCAATAGGACAGACCGGTACTTC.

CDR3 sequence (DNA): TGTGCCAGCATCCGATCCGGGGGGAATGAGCAGTTCTTC. It encodes CASIRSGGNEQFF. The chain uses TRBV27 and TRBJ2-1, with 7 bases identical to TRBD2. Trimming at V came to 7 bases and at J to 7 bases, leaving 7 bases not matched to a gene. There are 13 residues in the CDR3. From germline, CDR1 is MNHEY and CDR2 SMNVEV (reference sequence).

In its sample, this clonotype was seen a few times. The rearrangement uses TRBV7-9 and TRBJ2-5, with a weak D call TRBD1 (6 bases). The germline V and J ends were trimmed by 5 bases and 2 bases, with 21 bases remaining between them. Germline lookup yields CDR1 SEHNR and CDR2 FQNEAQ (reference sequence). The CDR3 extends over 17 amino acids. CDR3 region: CASSLQGGRYRQETQYF. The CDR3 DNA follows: TGTGCCAGCAGCCTACAAGGGGGAAGGTATAGGCAAGAGACCCAGTACTTC. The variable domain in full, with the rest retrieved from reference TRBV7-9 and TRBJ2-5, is DTGVSQNPRHKITKRGQNVTFRCDPISEHNRLYWYRQTLGQGPEFLTYFQNEAQLEKSRLLSDRFSAERPKGSFSTLEIQRTEQGDSAMYLCASSLQGGRYRQETQYFGPGTRLLVL.

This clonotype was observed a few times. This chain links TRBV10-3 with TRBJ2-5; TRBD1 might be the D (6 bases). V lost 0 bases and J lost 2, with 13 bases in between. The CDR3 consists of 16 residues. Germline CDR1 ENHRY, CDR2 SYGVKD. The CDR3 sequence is CAISESLGQPQETQYF. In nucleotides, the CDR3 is TGTGCCATCAGTGAGTCTTTAGGACAGCCACAAGAGACCCAGTACTTC.

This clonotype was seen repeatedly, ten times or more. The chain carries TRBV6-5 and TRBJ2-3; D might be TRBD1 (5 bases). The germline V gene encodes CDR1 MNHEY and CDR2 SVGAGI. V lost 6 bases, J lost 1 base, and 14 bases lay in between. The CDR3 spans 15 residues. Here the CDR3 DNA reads TGTGCCAGCAGCCCTTCGACCAGGGGCACAGATACGCAGTATTTT. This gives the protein CASSPSTRGTDTQYF.

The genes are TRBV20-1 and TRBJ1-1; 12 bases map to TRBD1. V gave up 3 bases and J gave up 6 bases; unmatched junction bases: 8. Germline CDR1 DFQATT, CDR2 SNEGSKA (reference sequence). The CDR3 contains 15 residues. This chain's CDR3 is CSASGDRGREAEAFF. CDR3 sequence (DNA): TGCAGTGCTAGTGGGGACAGGGGGCGGGAGGCTGAAGCTTTCTTT.

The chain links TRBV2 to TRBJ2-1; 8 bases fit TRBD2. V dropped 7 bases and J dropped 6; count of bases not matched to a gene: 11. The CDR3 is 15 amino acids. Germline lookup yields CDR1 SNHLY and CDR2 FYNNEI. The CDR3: CASTSSRGGRNEQFF. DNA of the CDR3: TGTGCCAGCACGTCCTCTCGGGGGGGCCGCAATGAGCAGTTCTTC.

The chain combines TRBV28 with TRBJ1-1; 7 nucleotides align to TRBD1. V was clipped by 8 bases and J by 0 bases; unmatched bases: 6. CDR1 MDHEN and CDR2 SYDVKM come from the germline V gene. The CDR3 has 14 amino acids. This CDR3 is CASLSTGVNTEAFF. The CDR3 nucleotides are TGTGCCAGCCTCTCTACAGGGGTGAACACTGAAGCTTTCTTT.

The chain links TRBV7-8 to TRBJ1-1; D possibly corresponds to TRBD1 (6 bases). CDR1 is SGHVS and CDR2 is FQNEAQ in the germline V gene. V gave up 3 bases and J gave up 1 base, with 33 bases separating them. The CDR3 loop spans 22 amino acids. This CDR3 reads CASSFLVVWDERGGPTNTEAFF. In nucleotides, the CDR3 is TGTGCCAGCAGCTTTTTGGTCGTGTGGGATGAAAGGGGGGGGCCCACGAACACTGAAGCTTTCTTT.

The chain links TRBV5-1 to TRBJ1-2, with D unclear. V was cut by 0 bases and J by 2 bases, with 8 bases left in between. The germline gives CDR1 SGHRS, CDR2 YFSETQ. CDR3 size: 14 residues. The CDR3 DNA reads TGCGCCAGCAGCTTGGCCCCGGCCAACTATGGCTACACCTTC. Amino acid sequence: CASSLAPANYGYTF. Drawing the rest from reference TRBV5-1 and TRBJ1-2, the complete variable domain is KAGVTQTPRYLIKTRGQQVTLSCSPISGHRSVSWYQQTPGQGLQFLFEYFSETQRNKGNFPGRFSGRQFSNSRSEMNVSTLELGDSALYLCASSLAPANYGYTFGSGTRLTVV.

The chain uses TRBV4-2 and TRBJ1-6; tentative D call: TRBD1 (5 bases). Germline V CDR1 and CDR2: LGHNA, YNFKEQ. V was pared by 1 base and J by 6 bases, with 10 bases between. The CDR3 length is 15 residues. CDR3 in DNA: TGTGCCAGCAGCCAAGGACAGTCAGGTAATTCACCCCTCCACTTT. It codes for CASSQGQSGNSPLHF.

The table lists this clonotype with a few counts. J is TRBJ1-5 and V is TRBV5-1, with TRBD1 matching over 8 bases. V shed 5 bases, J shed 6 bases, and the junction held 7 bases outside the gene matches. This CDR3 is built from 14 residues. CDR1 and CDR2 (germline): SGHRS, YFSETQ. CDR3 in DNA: TGCGCCAGCAGACAGGGGGAAATCGGTCAGCCCCAGCATTTT. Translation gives CASRQGEIGQPQHF.

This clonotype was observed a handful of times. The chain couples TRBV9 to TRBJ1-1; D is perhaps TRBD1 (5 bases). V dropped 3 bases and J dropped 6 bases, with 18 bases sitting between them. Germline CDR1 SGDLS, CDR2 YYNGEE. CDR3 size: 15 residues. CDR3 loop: CASSAMMGGSAEAFF. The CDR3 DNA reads TGTGCCAGCAGCGCAATGATGGGGGGGAGCGCTGAAGCTTTCTTT.

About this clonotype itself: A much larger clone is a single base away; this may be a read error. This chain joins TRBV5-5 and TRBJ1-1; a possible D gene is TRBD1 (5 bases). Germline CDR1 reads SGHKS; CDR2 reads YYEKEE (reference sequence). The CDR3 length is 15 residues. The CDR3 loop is CASSQWTTMNIEAFF. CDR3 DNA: TGTGCCAGCAGCCAATGGACAACGATGAACATTGAAGCTTTCTTT.

CDR3 DNA sequence: TGTGCCAGCAGCTTGGGTCTAGTGAGGTGGGAGACCCAGTACTTC. Its protein is CASSLGLVRWETQYF. V usage is TRBV13 and J usage is TRBJ2-5, with D unclear. V lost 3 bases, J lost 5 bases, and 16 bases lay in between. CDR1 PRHDT and CDR2 FYEKMQ come from the germline V gene (reference sequence). The CDR3 consists of 15 residues.